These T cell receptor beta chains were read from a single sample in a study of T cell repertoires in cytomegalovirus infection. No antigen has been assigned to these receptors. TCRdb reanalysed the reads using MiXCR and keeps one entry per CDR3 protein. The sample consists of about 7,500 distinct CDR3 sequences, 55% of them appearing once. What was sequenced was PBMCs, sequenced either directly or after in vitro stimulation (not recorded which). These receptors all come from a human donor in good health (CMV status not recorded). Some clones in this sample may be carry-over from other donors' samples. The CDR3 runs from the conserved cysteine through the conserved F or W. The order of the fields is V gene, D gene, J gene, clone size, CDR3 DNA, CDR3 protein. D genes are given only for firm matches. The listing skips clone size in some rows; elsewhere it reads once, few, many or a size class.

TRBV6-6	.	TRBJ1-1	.	TGTGCCGGCAGTTACGGTCTCGGACGGATCAGAATGAACACTGAAGCTTTCTTT	CAGSYGLGRIRMNTEAFF
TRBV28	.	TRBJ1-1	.	TGTGCCAGCAGTCTCCTTTGGGGAGGAGAAGCTTTCTTT	CASSLLWGGEAFF
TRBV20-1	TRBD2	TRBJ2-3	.	TGCAGTGCGCCTTCCCCTACTAGCGGGAGATTCCACACAGATACGCAGTATTTT	CSAPSPTSGRFHTDTQYF
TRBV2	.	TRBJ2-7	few	TGTGCCAGCAGGCCCAGTGGGCGGAACCTTTTGGAGCAGTACTTC	CASRPSGRNLLEQYF
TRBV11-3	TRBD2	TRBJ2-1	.	TGTGCCAGCAGCCTAGGGACTAGCGGGAGGAACAATGAGCAGTTCTTC	CASSLGTSGRNNEQFF
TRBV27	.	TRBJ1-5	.	TGTGCCAGAAGCCAGTGCAGCGGGCAGCCCAAGCATTTT	CARSQCSGQPKHF
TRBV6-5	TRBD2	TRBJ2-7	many	TGTGCCAGCAGTTACGGGAGGGACTCCTACGAGCAGTACTTC	CASSYGRDSYEQYF
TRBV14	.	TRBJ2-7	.	TGTGCCAGCAGCCAAGAGGCTGGCCTCTACGAGCAGTACTTC	CASSQEAGLYEQYF
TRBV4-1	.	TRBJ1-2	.	TGCGCCAGCAGCCGAGGACCCCGGGAACAGCTCTATTGCTACACCTTC	CASSRGPREQLYCYTF
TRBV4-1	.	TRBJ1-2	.	TGCGCCAGCAGACAAGATCGGCGGACGGGTGGCTACACCTTC	CASRQDRRTGGYTF
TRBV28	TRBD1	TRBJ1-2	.	TGTGCCAGCAGTTACCCCGGACAGGACTATGGCTACACCTTC	CASSYPGQDYGYTF
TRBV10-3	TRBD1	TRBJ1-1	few	TGTGCCATCACTCCGGGACAGGGTCCCTCCACTGAAGCTTTCTTT	CAITPGQGPSTEAFF
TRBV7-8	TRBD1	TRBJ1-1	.	TGTGCCAGCAGCTTGGGACAGGGATTAGAAGCTTTCTTT	CASSLGQGLEAFF